Listed here are 27 T cell receptor beta chains from one sample, sequenced in a study of CD8+CD57+ T cells in acquired aplastic anemia. CDR3 and TCR beta VDJ profiling relied on a genomic DNA template. MiXCR, run by TCRdb on the reads, gives a single entry per CDR3 protein. The table records some 290,000 distinct CDR3 sequences, 45% to 70% of them present only once. The source material was sorted CD4+, CD8+, or CD8+CD57+ T cells (not recorded which) from PBMCs. These receptors all stem from a human donor with severe aplastic anemia or a healthy control (not recorded which).

Only a few counts were recorded for this clonotype. The rearrangement joins TRBV10-3 to TRBJ1-5; TRBD1 matches 7 bases. The CDR3 extends over 15 amino acids. Trimming took 2 bases from V and 3 from J; bases not matched to a gene: 4. Germline CDR1 is ENHRY and CDR2 is SYGVKD. For the CDR3, the DNA is TGTGCCATCAGTGAGGGACAGGAGCACAATCAGCCCCAGCATTTT. It yields the protein CAISEGQEHNQPQHF.

The chain couples TRBV7-9 to TRBJ1-6; TRBD1 matches 7 bases. The CDR3 has 15 amino acids. V gave up 5 bases and J gave up 8 bases; unmatched junction bases: 9. Germline V gene lookup returns CDR1 SEHNR and CDR2 FQNEAQ (reference sequence). The CDR3 nucleotides are TGTGCCAGCAGCCTACTAGCAGGGGGTGATTCACCCCTCCACTTT. It is translated as CASSLLAGGDSPLHF.

Many counts were recorded for this clonotype. This CDR3 is CASSLMAGNTIYF. The CDR3 DNA follows: TGTGCCAGTAGCCTTATGGCTGGAAACACCATATATTTT. The chain links TRBV19 to TRBJ1-3; D remains ambiguous. The germline gives CDR1 LNHDA, CDR2 SQIVND (reference sequence). The ends were cut back, 6 bases at V and 2 bases at J, with 8 bases in the middle. This CDR3 spans 13 amino acids.

This clonotype was recorded many times. The rearrangement joins TRBV15 to TRBJ1-1; no reliable D call. The CDR3 spans 12 residues. CDR1 and CDR2 from the germline V gene are LNHNV and YYDKDF (reference sequence). Trimming shortened V by 0 bases and J by 6 bases, and 5 bases separated the two germline ends. The CDR3 bases are TGTGCCACCAGCAGAGATTGGGCTGAAGCTTTCTTT. Translating gives CATSRDWAEAFF.

This clonotype was detected only a few times. The rearrangement joins TRBV19 to TRBJ2-7, with TRBD1 as a possible D gene (6 bases). Germline CDR1 LNHDA, CDR2 SQIVND (reference sequence). The CDR3 totals 14 residues. V lost 2 bases and J lost 5, with 13 bases in between. The CDR3 nucleotides are TGTGCCAGTAGTATAAGTCAGGGGTACCACGAGCAGTACTTC. Translating gives CASSISQGYHEQYF.

The V call is TRBV7-2, the J call TRBJ1-1, with D possibly being TRBD1 (6 bases). From germline, CDR1 is SGHTA and CDR2 FQGNSA. The CDR3 has 16 residues. V was pared by 5 bases and J by 4 bases, with 20 bases between. The CDR3: CASSPTTDPRGTEAFF. The CDR3 DNA is TGTGCCAGCAGCCCCACAACAGACCCCAGGGGCACTGAAGCTTTCTTT. Full variable domain (rest looked up from reference TRBV7-2 and TRBJ1-1): GAGVSQSPSNKVTEKGKDVELRCDPISGHTALYWYRQSLGQGLEFLIYFQGNSAPDKSGLPSDRFSAERTGGSVSTLTIQRTQQEDSAVYLCASSPTTDPRGTEAFFGQGTRLTVV.

The rearrangement joins TRBV7-3 to TRBJ1-1; D call uncertain. V lost 4 bases and J lost 4, with 7 bases in between. The CDR3 runs 12 residues. Germline CDR1 is SGHTA and CDR2 is FQGTGA. The chain's CDR3 is CASSWVLTEAFF. CDR3 nucleotides: TGTGCCAGCAGCTGGGTGCTCACTGAAGCTTTCTTT. The full variable domain, rest sourced from reference TRBV7-3 and TRBJ1-1, is GAGVSQTPSNKVTEKGKYVELRCDPISGHTALYWYRQSLGQGPEFLIYFQGTGAADDSGLPNDRFFAVRPEGSVSTLKIQRTERGDSAVYLCASSWVLTEAFFGQGTRLTVV.

The rearrangement joins TRBV19 to TRBJ1-1, with D unclear. This CDR3 contains 12 residues. Trimming took off 3 bases at V and 10 bases at J, with 12 bases between the two ends. Germline V gene data show CDR1 as LNHDA and CDR2 as SQIVND (reference sequence). In nucleotides, the CDR3 is TGTGCCAGTAGTATTGTCGGCCTCGGAGCTTTCTTT. Translated: CASSIVGLGAFF.

As for this clonotype: An end of the junction differs from the germline gene, which may be a read error. The CDR3: CASSYSGRDSPPHF. In DNA form, the CDR3 reads TGTGCCAGCAGTTACTCTGGCAGAGATTCACCCCCCCACTTC. The chain is built from TRBV6-6 and TRBJ1-6, with D hard to call. The CDR3 contains 14 residues. Germline V lookup: CDR1 MNHNY, CDR2 SVGAGI (reference sequence).

The chain employs TRBV29-1 and TRBJ2-7; no firm D call. The V gene lost 8 bases and the J gene lost 4 bases, with 9 bases spanning the gap. This CDR3 region has 10 residues. Germline CDR1 and CDR2: SQVTM and ANQGSEA. The CDR3 region is CSFVGYEQYF. The CDR3 coding sequence is TGCAGCTTTGTGGGGTACGAGCAGTACTTC.

With respect to this clonotype: The junction departs from germline at one end; a sequencing error may be responsible. This chain links TRBV12-3 or TRBV12-4 with TRBJ2-1, with 10 bases identical to TRBD2. This CDR3 contains 15 residues. For the CDR3, the DNA is TGTGCCAGCAGTGTAAGCGGGGGGGCTTACAATGAGCGGCTCTTC. Residues: CASSVSGGAYNERLF.

In this sample, this clonotype turned up a few times. The missing conserved phenylalanine or tryptophan at the end of this CDR3 makes a read error likely. The DNA is omitted, as the CDR3 cannot be located on it reliably, and the CDR3 follows TCRdb's listing. This chain connects TRBV7-3 to TRBJ2-2. Ends included, the CDR3 has 9 residues. Germline V lookup: CDR1 SGHTA, CDR2 FQGTGA. CDR3 residues: CASRLPEAT.

V and J are TRBV20-1 and TRBJ2-6; 10 bases fit TRBD2. The germline V gene has CDR1 DFQATT and CDR2 SNEGSKA (reference sequence). The CDR3 spans 17 residues. With 1 base clipped from V and 3 bases from J, the junction kept 6 bases outside the gene matches. CDR3 nucleotides: TGCAGTGCTAGAGCTCCGGGACTAGCGATTGGGGCCAACGTCCTGACTTTC. Its protein is CSARAPGLAIGANVLTF.

This clonotype has only one observation. Since a much larger clone is just one base distant, this may be a read error. This chain uses TRBV18 with TRBJ1-2; 7 bases line up with TRBD1. This CDR3 region has 13 residues. The ends lost 3 bases at V and 7 bases at J; junction bases unmatched: 5. Germline loops: CDR1 KGHSH, CDR2 LQKENI. The CDR3 DNA sequence: TGTGCCAGCTCACCGGACAGGTACTGTGGCTACACCTTC. Translation gives CASSPDRYCGYTF.

The chain links TRBV25-1 to TRBJ1-5, with D uncertain. In germline, CDR1 is MGHDK, CDR2 SYGVNS. V was shortened by 3 bases and J by 3 bases, with 15 bases between the two germline ends. The CDR3 spans 16 residues. As DNA, the CDR3 is TGTGCCAGCAGTGATGGGCCGTCCTCTCCCAATCAGCCCCAGCATTTT. Its translation is CASSDGPSSPNQPQHF.

This clonotype was seen more than once but under ten times. The chain combines TRBV15 with TRBJ2-1; TRBD2 is a possible D gene (6 bases). This CDR3 has 15 amino acids. Trimming removed 5 bases from V and 6 bases from J, with 17 bases in between. CDR1 and CDR2 from the germline V gene are LNHNV and YYDKDF (reference sequence). CDR3 DNA: TGTGCCACCAGCGGAGGACCCGGGACTTTCAATGAGCAGTTCTTC. Translation: CATSGGPGTFNEQFF. The full variable domain, with the rest looked up from reference TRBV15 and TRBJ2-1, is DAMVIQNPRYQVTQFGKPVTLSCSQTLNHNVMYWYQQKSSQAPKLLFHYYDKDFNNEADTPDNFQSRRPNTSFCFLDIRSPGLGDTAMYLCATSGGPGTFNEQFFGPGTRLTVL.

This clonotype was found a few times. This chain links TRBV7-9 with TRBJ1-6; D is uncertain. The CDR3 runs to 14 residues. Trimming removed 2 bases from V and 6 bases from J, with 8 bases in between. CDR1 SEHNR and CDR2 FQNEAQ come from the germline V gene (reference sequence). Here the CDR3 reads CASSLQGSNSPLHF. The CDR3, as DNA: TGTGCCAGCAGCTTACAAGGGAGTAATTCACCCCTCCACTTT.

This clonotype was counted at least ten times. The CDR3 sequence is CASSPGQGAVNEQFF. In DNA form, the CDR3 reads TGTGCCAGCAGCCCGGGACAGGGGGCCGTCAATGAGCAGTTCTTC. The chain employs TRBV6-6 and TRBJ2-1, with 12 bases aligning to TRBD1. CDR1 and CDR2 (germline): MNHNY, SVGAGI (reference sequence). J was trimmed by 6 bases and V by 6 bases; bases with no gene match: 6. The CDR3 runs 15 residues.

The chain employs TRBV9 and TRBJ1-3; perhaps TRBD1 as D (6 bases). The V gene lost 7 bases and the J gene lost 4 bases, with 15 bases spanning the gap. CDR3 length equals 14 residues. CDR1 and CDR2 from the germline V gene are SGDLS and YYNGEE. The CDR3 region has the DNA TGTGCCAGCCAACCGGCGGGGGGCGGAAACACCATATATTTT. It encodes CASQPAGGGNTIYF. The whole variable domain, remainder taken from reference TRBV9 and TRBJ1-3, is DSGVTQTPKHLITATGQRVTLRCSPRSGDLSVYWYQQSLDQGLQFLIQYYNGEERAKGNILERFSAQQFPDLHSELNLSSLELGDSALYFCASQPAGGGNTIYFGEGSWLTVV.

This clonotype was counted a single time. This sequence joins TRBV7-9 and TRBJ1-5, with TRBD1 as a possible D gene (5 bases). CDR1 SEHNR and CDR2 FQNEAQ come from the germline V gene (reference sequence). Trimming stripped 7 bases from V and 6 bases from J, with 25 bases between. The CDR3 sequence is 17 residues long. The CDR3, as DNA: TGTGCCAGCATCGTACCGGGTCTTAGTCAGGGTCGTCAGCCCCAGCATTTT. Translated: CASIVPGLSQGRQPQHF.

Turning to this clonotype: At one boundary the junction diverges from the germline segment, which might be a read error. Written as DNA, the CDR3 is TGCGCCATCAAGCCTCTGGTGGTGTTT. Its translation: CAIKPLVVF. This chain uses TRBV5-1 with TRBJ1-1; D remains unclear. This CDR3 spans 9 amino acids. Looked up from germline, CDR1 is SGHRS and CDR2 is YFSETQ.

The V and J genes are TRBV9 and TRBJ2-3, with 7 bases that match TRBD2. CDR1 and CDR2 (germline): SGDLS, YYNGEE. The CDR3 sequence is 16 residues long. The V gene end was trimmed by 0 bases and the J gene end by 2 bases; junction bases not matched to a gene: 6. In DNA, the CDR3 is TGTGCCAGCAGCGTAGGGGCGGGGGATTACACAGATACGCAGTATTTT. This encodes CASSVGAGDYTDTQYF.

This clonotype was seen more than once but under ten times. The chain links TRBV7-8 to TRBJ2-3; D is ambiguous. The length of the CDR3 is 12 residues. The germline V and J ends were trimmed by 6 bases and 3 bases, with 7 bases remaining between them. In germline, CDR1 is SGHVS, CDR2 FQNEAQ. The CDR3 sequence is CASRSGTDTQYF. CDR3 nucleotide sequence: TGTGCCAGCAGGAGTGGAACAGATACGCAGTATTTT.

Many counts were recorded for this clonotype. This chain connects TRBV12-3 or TRBV12-4 to TRBJ2-1; 7 bases line up with TRBD2. Trimming at V came to 5 bases and at J to 7 bases, leaving 11 bases not matched to a gene. This CDR3 spans 15 amino acids. CDR3 sequence: CASSPRLAVGNEQFF. As DNA, the CDR3 is TGTGCCAGCAGTCCTCGACTAGCCGTGGGTAATGAGCAGTTCTTC.

The chain carries TRBV7-2 and TRBJ1-2; D remains ambiguous. Germline-derived CDR1 and CDR2 are SGHTA and FQGNSA. V was pared by 1 base and J by 4 bases, with 7 bases between. The CDR3 contains 13 residues. As DNA, the CDR3 is TGTGCCAGCAGCTTAGAACCGGTCTATGGCTACACCTTC. This sequence encodes CASSLEPVYGYTF.

The chain carries TRBV25-1 and TRBJ1-4; 7 nucleotides match TRBD1. V trimming: 2 bases; J trimming: 0 bases; junction bases outside the gene matches: 9. CDR3 length equals 18 residues. Germline CDR1 MGHDK, CDR2 SYGVNS. CDR3 region: CASSEPFRQGATNEKLFF. The DNA of the CDR3 is TGTGCCAGCAGTGAACCCTTTAGACAGGGAGCAACTAATGAAAAACTGTTTTTT.

The gene calls are TRBV10-3 and TRBJ2-1; no reliable D call. The germline V gene encodes CDR1 ENHRY and CDR2 SYGVKD. V lost 2 bases to trimming and J lost 1 base, with 9 bases between them. This CDR3 has 15 amino acids. DNA for the CDR3: TGTGCCATCAGTGAGCAAGCGTCGTCCTACAATGAGCAGTTCTTC. It codes for CAISEQASSYNEQFF.